One and the same sample provided the 20 T cell receptor beta chains below, sequenced in a study of cytomegalovirus exposure and HLA in healthy donors. 13 Jbeta primers and 60 Vbeta primers were used for the PCR. Generated by immunoSEQ multiplex PCR, the TCRdb table keeps only in-frame clones and is missing some. This table has about 200,000 clones, around nine tenths appearing once. Input material: PBMCs. The receptors here all came from a woman younger than 35 in good health and CMV-seronegative.

The gene calls are TRBV7-9 and TRBJ1-6, with 8 bases fitting TRBD1. Germline values: CDR1 SEHNR, CDR2 FQNEAQ (reference sequence). The trim removed 5 bases at V and 7 bases at J, leaving 4 bases unmatched. The CDR3 runs to 14 residues. CDR3 DNA sequence: TGTGCCAGCAGCAAGGACAGGGAGAATTCACCCCTCCACTTT. Protein sequence: CASSKDRENSPLHF.

V usage is TRBV6-6 and J usage is TRBJ1-5; no firm D call. CDR3 length: 15 amino acids. From germline, CDR1 is MNHNY and CDR2 SVGAGI (reference sequence). Trimming removed 6 bases at V and 0 bases at J, with 12 bases between. The CDR3, as DNA: TGTGCCAGCAGCCATCCGGGTCTTAGCAATCAGCCCCAGCATTTT. Protein: CASSHPGLSNQPQHF.

J is TRBJ2-7 and V is TRBV4-1, with 7 nucleotides matching TRBD2. V lost 1 base and J lost 6; bases outside the gene matches: 3. Germline CDR1 and CDR2: MGHRA and YSYEKL. CDR3 length: 13 residues. The CDR3 spells CASSQVTSAEQYF. For the CDR3, the DNA is TGCGCCAGCAGCCAAGTTACTAGCGCCGAGCAGTACTTC.

About this clone: One junction end disagrees with the germline gene, perhaps due to a read error. The V call is TRBV27, the J call TRBJ1-6; 8 bases are a match to TRBD1. CDR1 MNHEY and CDR2 SMNVEV come from the germline V gene (reference sequence). The CDR3 spans 16 residues. CDR3 DNA: TGTGCCAGCAGTCCGCAGACAGGGGTAGGTAATTCACCCCTCCCCTTT. Amino acids: CASSPQTGVGNSPLPF.

This chain uses TRBV6-5 with TRBJ2-3; D call uncertain. The V gene lost 2 bases and the J gene lost 2 bases, with 8 bases spanning the gap. Per the germline V gene, CDR1 is MNHEY and CDR2 is SVGAGI. This CDR3 contains 14 residues. CDR3 protein: CASSYGTHTDTQYF. CDR3 nucleotide sequence: TGTGCCAGCAGTTACGGCACACACACAGATACGCAGTATTTT.

This clone was detected a few times. The chain is built from TRBV19 and TRBJ1-6; the match to TRBD1 covers 10 bases. This CDR3 spans 18 amino acids. V gave up 5 bases and J gave up 0 bases; unmatched junction bases: 7. Looked up from germline, CDR1 is LNHDA and CDR2 is SQIVND (reference sequence). CDR3 loop: CASSRRTGGSSYNSPLHF. CDR3 nucleotide sequence: TGTGCCAGTAGTCGACGGACAGGGGGAAGCTCCTATAATTCACCCCTCCACTTT.

This sequence joins TRBV7-2 and TRBJ1-4, with 8 bases aligning to TRBD1. The germline CDR1 and CDR2 sequences are SGHTA and FQGNSA. The V segment lost 5 bases and the J segment 0 bases; nucleotides outside the gene matches: 8. The CDR3 totals 17 residues. The CDR3 loop reads CASSRRTGRTTNEKLFF. CDR3 DNA sequence: TGTGCCAGCAGCCGGAGGACAGGGAGGACAACTAATGAAAAACTGTTTTTT. Full variable domain (missing parts from reference TRBV7-2 and TRBJ1-4): GAGVSQSPSNKVTEKGKDVELRCDPISGHTALYWYRQSLGQGLEFLIYFQGNSAPDKSGLPSDRFSAERTGGSVSTLTIQRTQQEDSAVYLCASSRRTGRTTNEKLFFGSGTQLSVL.

The V and J genes are TRBV19 and TRBJ1-5, with D perhaps matching TRBD1 (5 bases). V was cut by 7 bases and J by 4 bases, with 17 bases left in between. Germline V gives CDR1 LNHDA, CDR2 SQIVND (reference sequence). The CDR3 length is 15 residues. CDR3 region: CASTMGTRGNQPQHF. The CDR3, as DNA: TGTGCCAGTACCATGGGGACCCGGGGGAATCAGCCCCAGCATTTT.

V usage is TRBV29-1 and J usage is TRBJ1-2; possibly TRBD1 for D (5 bases). Between the trimmed V and J ends, which lost 8 bases and 3 bases, there was a span of 19 bases. Germline assignment: CDR1 SQVTM and CDR2 ANQGSEA. There are 14 residues in the CDR3. The CDR3: CSSFGGGEDYGYTF. CDR3 bases: TGCAGCTCCTTCGGGGGGGGAGAGGACTATGGCTACACCTTC. The variable domain in full, completed from reference TRBV29-1 and TRBJ1-2, reads SAVISQKPSRDICQRGTSLTIQCQVDSQVTMMFWYRQQPGQSLTLIATANQGSEATYESGFVIDKFPISRPNLTFSTLTVSNMSPEDSSIYLCSSFGGGEDYGYTFGSGTRLTVV.

This clone was detected only once. J is TRBJ2-7 and V is TRBV27; 9 bases match TRBD1. This CDR3 region has 14 residues. V lost 8 bases and J lost 1; bases outside the gene matches: 6. CDR1 is MNHEY and CDR2 is SMNVEV in the germline V gene (reference sequence). CDR3 residues: CASWGTGTSYEQYF. CDR3 coding DNA: TGTGCCAGCTGGGGGACAGGGACGTCCTACGAGCAGTACTTC.

The chain combines TRBV7-2 with TRBJ1-4, with 7 bases matching TRBD1. CDR1 is SGHTA, CDR2 FQGNSA, per germline. This CDR3 is built from 17 residues. Trimming cost V 5 bases and J 2 bases; bases outside gene matches: 11. The CDR3 DNA reads TGTGCCAGCAGCGAAAACAGGGGAATAGGGACTAATGAAAAACTGTTTTTT. The encoded protein is CASSENRGIGTNEKLFF.

This chain uses TRBV5-1 with TRBJ2-5; maybe TRBD2 (7 bases). Germline CDR1 is SGHRS and CDR2 is YFSETQ. This CDR3 has 14 amino acids. V dropped 3 bases and J dropped 2 bases, with 11 bases sitting between them. The CDR3 is CASSWEGGQETQYF. Written as DNA, the CDR3 is TGCGCCAGCAGCTGGGAGGGGGGACAAGAGACCCAGTACTTC.

J is TRBJ2-3 and V is TRBV7-6; D not certain. Trimming removed 2 bases from V and 11 bases from J, with 14 bases in between. Germline V CDR1 and CDR2: SGHVS, FNYEAQ. The CDR3 spans 13 residues. CDR3 in amino acids: CASSLRGAPEQYF. CDR3 DNA sequence: TGTGCCAGCAGCTTAAGAGGCGCTCCCGAGCAGTATTTT. Supplemented by reference TRBV7-6 and TRBJ2-3, the full variable domain reads GAGVSQSPRYKVTKRGQDVALRCDPISGHVSLYWYRQALGQGPEFLTYFNYEAQQDKSGLPNDRFSAERPEGSISTLTIQRTEQRDSAMYRCASSLRGAPEQYFGPGTRLTVL.

This clone was seen once. The chain couples TRBV7-2 to TRBJ1-4, with 8 bases lining up with TRBD1. V lost 6 bases to trimming and J lost 7 bases; unmatched junction nucleotides: 7. Looked up from germline, CDR1 is SGHTA and CDR2 is FQGNSA. The CDR3 is made up of 14 amino acids. The CDR3 protein is CASSLQGAGEKLFF. In DNA form, the CDR3 reads TGTGCCAGCAGTCTCCAGGGGGCCGGTGAAAAACTGTTTTTT.

This clone was detected once. This CDR3 is missing its conserved last phenylalanine or tryptophan, likely due to a read error. The chain uses TRBV5-6 and TRBJ1-2; D call uncertain. CDR3 length: 17 amino acids. Trimming pared 1 base from V and 3 bases from J, leaving 19 bases between. The germline CDR1 and CDR2 sequences are SGHDT and YYEEEE. In DNA, the CDR3 is TGTGCCAGCAGCTTGCTAGGTTTGGCTGGGAAGGACTATGGCTACACCCTC. Translation: CASSLLGLAGKDYGYTL.

About this clone itself: Different DNA sequences within this sample yield the same CDR3. The chain has TRBV5-1 and TRBJ1-2, with 10 nucleotides matching TRBD1. Germline assignment: CDR1 SGHRS and CDR2 YFSETQ. V shed 0 bases and J 4 bases; nucleotides not matched to a gene: 0. The CDR3 length is 14 residues. CDR3 protein: CASSLGTGGYGYTF. In DNA, the CDR3 is TGCGCCAGCAGCTTGGGGACAGGGGGCTATGGCTACACCTTC.

The rearrangement links TRBV6-1 to TRBJ2-1, with 10 positions matching TRBD1. V gave up 6 bases and J gave up 4 bases; unmatched junction bases: 6. This CDR3 contains 15 residues. Germline V gene sequence: CDR1 MNHNS, CDR2 SASEGT. CDR3 sequence (DNA): TGTGCCAGCAGCTGGGGACAGGGGCAATACAATGAGCAGTTCTTC. This sequence encodes CASSWGQGQYNEQFF.

The chain is built from TRBV5-1 and TRBJ2-5, with 7 bases lining up with TRBD1. Germline values: CDR1 SGHRS, CDR2 YFSETQ. Trimming at V came to 7 bases and at J to 2 bases, leaving 8 bases not matched to a gene. This CDR3 comprises 14 residues. This CDR3 is CASPKDRRQETQYF. CDR3 bases: TGCGCCAGCCCTAAGGACAGGCGGCAAGAGACCCAGTACTTC. Full variable domain (outside the CDR3, taken from reference TRBV5-1 and TRBJ2-5): KAGVTQTPRYLIKTRGQQVTLSCSPISGHRSVSWYQQTPGQGLQFLFEYFSETQRNKGNFPGRFSGRQFSNSRSEMNVSTLELGDSALYLCASPKDRRQETQYFGPGTRLLVL.

J is TRBJ1-5 and V is TRBV2, with D possibly TRBD1 on 5 matching bases. CDR1 is SNHLY and CDR2 is FYNNEI in the germline V gene. The ends were cut back, 7 bases at V and 1 base at J, with 11 bases in the middle. The CDR3 length is 14 residues. The CDR3 sequence: CASNLAGSNQPQHF. The CDR3 coding sequence is TGTGCCAGCAACCTGGCAGGGAGCAATCAGCCCCAGCATTTT.

This sequence joins TRBV5-4 and TRBJ2-2, with TRBD1 identical over 10 bases. V was pared by 4 bases and J by 5 bases, with 5 bases of the junction left unmatched. Germline CDR1 is SGHNT and CDR2 is YYREEE (reference sequence). The CDR3 loop spans 15 amino acids. CDR3 residues: CASSRPGQGTGELFF. The DNA of the CDR3 is TGTGCCAGCAGCAGACCGGGACAGGGGACCGGGGAGCTGTTTTTT.